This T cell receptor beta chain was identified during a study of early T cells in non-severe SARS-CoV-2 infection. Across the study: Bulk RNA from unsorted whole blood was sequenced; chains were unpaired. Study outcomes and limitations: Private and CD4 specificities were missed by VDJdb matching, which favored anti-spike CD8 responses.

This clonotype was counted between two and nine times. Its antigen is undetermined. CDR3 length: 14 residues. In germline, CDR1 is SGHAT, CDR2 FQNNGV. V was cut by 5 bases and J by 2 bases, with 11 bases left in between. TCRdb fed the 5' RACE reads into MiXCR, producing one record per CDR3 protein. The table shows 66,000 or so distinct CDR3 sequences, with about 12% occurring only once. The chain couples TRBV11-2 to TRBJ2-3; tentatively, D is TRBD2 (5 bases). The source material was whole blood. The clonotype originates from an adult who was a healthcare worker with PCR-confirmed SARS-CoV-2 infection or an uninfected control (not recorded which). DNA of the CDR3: TGTGCCAGCAGCGTCCGGGGATACACAGATACGCAGTATTTT. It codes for CASSVRGYTDTQYF.